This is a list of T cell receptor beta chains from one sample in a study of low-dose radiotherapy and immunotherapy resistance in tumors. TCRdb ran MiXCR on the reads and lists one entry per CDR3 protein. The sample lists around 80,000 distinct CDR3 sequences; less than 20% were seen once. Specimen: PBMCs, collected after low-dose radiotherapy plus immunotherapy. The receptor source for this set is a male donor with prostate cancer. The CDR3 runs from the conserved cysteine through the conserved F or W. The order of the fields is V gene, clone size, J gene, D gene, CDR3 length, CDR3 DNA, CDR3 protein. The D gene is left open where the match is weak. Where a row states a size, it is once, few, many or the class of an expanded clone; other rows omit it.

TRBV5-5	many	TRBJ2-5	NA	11	TGTGCCAGCAGCTTTGTTGAGACCCAGTACTTC	CASSFVETQYF
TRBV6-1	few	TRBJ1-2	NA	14	TGTGCCAGCAGTGAAGCGGTGGGGCTGGCGGGCTACACCTTC	CASSEAVGLAGYTF
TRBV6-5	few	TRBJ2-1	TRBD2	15	TGTGCCAGCAGTTACTCGAGCCTAGCGGGAGATGAGCAGTTCTTC	CASSYSSLAGDEQFF
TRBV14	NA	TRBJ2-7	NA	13	TGTGCCAGCAGCCACGATCCCCTCTACGAGCAGTACTTC	CASSHDPLYEQYF
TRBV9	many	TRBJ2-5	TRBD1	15	TGTGCCAGCAGCACGGGACAGGGGGGAGGAGAGACCCAGTACTTC	CASSTGQGGGETQYF
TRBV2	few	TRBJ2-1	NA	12	TGTGCCAGCAGTCCCACCGCGGCGGGGCAGTTCTTC	CASSPTAAGQFF
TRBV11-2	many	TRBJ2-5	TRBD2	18	TGTGCCAGCAGCTTGGAGGGTACTAGCGGGAGGGTTTGGGAGACCCAGTACTTC	CASSLEGTSGRVWETQYF
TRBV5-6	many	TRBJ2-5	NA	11	TGTGCCAGCAGCTCTGCGGGGTCTCAGTACTTC	CASSSAGSQYF
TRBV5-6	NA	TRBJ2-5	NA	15	TGTGCCAGCAGCTTGGTTGGGGGGACCCAAGAGACCCAGTACTTC	CASSLVGGTQETQYF
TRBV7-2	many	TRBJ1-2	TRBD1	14	TGTGCCAGCAGCCTGACAGGGGGCGTGGAAGGCTACACCTTC	CASSLTGGVEGYTF
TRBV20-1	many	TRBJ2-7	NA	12	TGCAGTGCTGGGCCGGGGGCGTTAGAGCAGTACTTC	CSAGPGALEQYF
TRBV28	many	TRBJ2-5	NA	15	TGTGCCAGCAGTTCTGTTGGGGACCACCAAGAGACCCAGTACTTC	CASSSVGDHQETQYF
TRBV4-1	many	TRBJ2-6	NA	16	TGCGCCAGCAGCGGGGCAGGGTTTTTGGTGGCCAACGTCCTGACTTTC	CASSGAGFLVANVLTF
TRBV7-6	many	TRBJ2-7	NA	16	TGTGCCAGCAGCCCCTTGGGCGGGCGTGCCTCCTACGAGCAGTACTTC	CASSPLGGRASYEQYF
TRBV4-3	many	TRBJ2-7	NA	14	TGCGCCAGCAGCCAAGATGGCCCGGCTTACGAGCAGTACTTC	CASSQDGPAYEQYF
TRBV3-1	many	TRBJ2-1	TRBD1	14	TGTGCCAGCACCGCTGACAGGGGATACAATGAGCAGTTCTTC	CASTADRGYNEQFF
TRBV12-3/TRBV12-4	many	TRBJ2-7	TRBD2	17	TGTGCCAGCAGTTTAAGCGGGAGGCCCCCCGGGAAGGTGAAGCAGTACTTC	CASSLSGRPPGKVKQYF
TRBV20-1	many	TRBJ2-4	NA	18	TGCAGTGCTAGACCAACAACGGGGGGCCTAACTAGCCAAAACATTCAGTACTTC	CSARPTTGGLTSQNIQYF
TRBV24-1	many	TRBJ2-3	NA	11	TGTGCCACCAGGGACGGATATACGCAGTATTTT	CATRDGYTQYF
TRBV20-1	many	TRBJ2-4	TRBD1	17	TGCAGTGCTAGAGAGCCGACGGACAGGGGAGCCAAAAACATTCAGTACTTC	CSAREPTDRGAKNIQYF
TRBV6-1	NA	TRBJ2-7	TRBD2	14	TGTGCCTCCGGACTAGCGGGGAGCTCCTACGAGCAGTACTTC	CASGLAGSSYEQYF
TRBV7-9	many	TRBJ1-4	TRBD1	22	TGTGCCAGCAGCTCAGGCTCCGCGGACAGGGGGTATCATAGCGCAACTAATGAAAAACTGTTTTTT	CASSSGSADRGYHSATNEKLFF
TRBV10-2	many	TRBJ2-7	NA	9	TGCGCCAGCGATGACGAGCAGTACTTC	CASDDEQYF
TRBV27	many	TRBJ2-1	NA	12	TGTGCCAGCAACCACCCGCGCAATGAGCAGTTCTTC	CASNHPRNEQFF
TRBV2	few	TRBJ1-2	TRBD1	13	TGTGCCAGCAGGAACACAGGGGAGGGTGGCTACACCTTC	CASRNTGEGGYTF
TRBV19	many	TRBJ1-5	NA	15	TGTGCCAGTAGTACCGGACTGGGGAGTAGCCAGCCCCAGCATTTT	CASSTGLGSSQPQHF
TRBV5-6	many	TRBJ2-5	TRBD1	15	TGTGCCAGCAGCCCGGGACAGGCGATCCAAGAGACCCAGTACTTC	CASSPGQAIQETQYF